The text below deals with one T cell receptor beta chain. Its specificity is not known. Repertoires were generated with immunoSEQ multiplex PCR, while TCRdb's copy carries only in-frame clones and drops some. The repertoire holds around 65,000 clones, with over 90% as singletons. This sample is drawn from a study of cytomegalovirus exposure and HLA in healthy donors. Broader study findings: TCR beta chains numbering about 160 were designated cytomegalovirus-associated.

V was pared by 0 bases and J by 2 bases, with 12 bases of the junction left unmatched. Per germline, CDR1 SGHRS and CDR2 YFSETQ. The CDR3 covers 18 residues. Sequencing was carried out using PBMCs. The sequence derives from a man younger than 35 in good health and CMV-seropositive. This chain connects TRBV5-1 to TRBJ2-7, with 9 nucleotides matching TRBD1. CDR3 loop: CASSLGGIGGQGAYEQYF. DNA of the CDR3: TGCGCCAGCAGCTTGGGGGGTATCGGGGGACAGGGTGCCTACGAGCAGTACTTC.